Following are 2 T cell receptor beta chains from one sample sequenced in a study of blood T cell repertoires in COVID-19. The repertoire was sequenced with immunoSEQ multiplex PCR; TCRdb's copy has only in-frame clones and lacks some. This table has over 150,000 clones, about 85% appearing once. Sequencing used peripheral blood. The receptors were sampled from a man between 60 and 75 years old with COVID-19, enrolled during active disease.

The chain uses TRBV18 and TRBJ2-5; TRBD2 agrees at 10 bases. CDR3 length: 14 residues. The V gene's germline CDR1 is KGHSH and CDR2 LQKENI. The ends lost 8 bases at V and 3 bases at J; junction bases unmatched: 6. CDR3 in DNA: TGTGCCAGCAGACGGACTAGCGGAAAAGAGACCCAGTACTTC. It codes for CASRRTSGKETQYF.

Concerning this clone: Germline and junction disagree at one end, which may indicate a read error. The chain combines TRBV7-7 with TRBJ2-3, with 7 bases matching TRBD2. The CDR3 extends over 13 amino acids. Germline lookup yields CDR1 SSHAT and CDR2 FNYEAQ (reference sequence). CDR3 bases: TGTGCTAGCAGTCCAGCGGGGTTAGATACGCAGTATTTT. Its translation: CASSPAGLDTQYF.